This T cell receptor (beta chain) was sequenced in a study of vaccination and CD4 T cells after COVID-19. Study-level information: As their vaccination, participants received two doses of either BNT162b2 or mRNA-1273 vaccine.

The time point was: late sampling 161 to 241 days after vaccination in a few convalescent patients. Treatment in this sample: approximately 10-day PBMC culture with coronavirus spike peptide pools or control peptides (ViraFEST assay). About this clonotype itself: Antigen unknown.

Unmatched junction bases numbered 4, after V lost 0 bases and J lost 1 base. There are 16 residues in the CDR3. Germline CDR1 reads SGHRS; CDR2 reads YFSETQ. CD4+ T cells that had been cultured provided DNA sequenced with the Oncomine TCR Beta short-read assay. Each CDR3 protein is one row after TCRdb ran MiXCR on the PCR reads. Of approximately 17,000 distinct CDR3 sequences in the sample, less than 60% were seen once. This sequence originates from a human donor who had recovered from COVID-19. Material: CD4+ T cells from blood, cultured in vitro, obtained about 7 months after SARS-CoV-2 vaccination. The V call is TRBV5-1, the J call TRBJ2-3, with 8 bases fitting TRBD2. CDR3 DNA: TGCGCCAGCAGCTTGGCCCCAGCGGGAGGCACAGATACGCAGTATTTT. This gives the protein CASSLAPAGGTDTQYF.